The T cell receptor (beta chain) under discussion was sequenced for a study of CD8 T cells in ankylosing spondylitis. This clonotype has more than one count but fewer than ten. Its matching antigen is unknown. The CDR3 spans 14 residues. V lost 7 bases and J 3 bases, leaving 16 bases between the germline ends. Libraries for TCR beta were made by quantitative 5'-RACE with molecular barcodes. From the 5' RACE reads, TCRdb called clonotypes with MiXCR, one entry per CDR3 protein. In the table there are more than 250,000 distinct CDR3 sequences, 7% to 9% of which are singletons. Study-wide results and limits: In ankylosing spondylitis blood, a motif of seven to nine highly homologous TCR beta variants appeared characteristic.

This TCR was recovered from a male donor with ankylosing spondylitis. The genes are TRBV12-3 or TRBV12-4 and TRBJ2-7; the D gene is possibly TRBD1 (7 bases). The sequenced material came from blood, either unsorted or a sorted T cell fraction (not recorded which). The CDR3 protein is CASTLQGTFYEQYF. CDR3 in DNA: TGTGCCAGCACCCTACAGGGGACTTTCTACGAGCAGTACTTC.